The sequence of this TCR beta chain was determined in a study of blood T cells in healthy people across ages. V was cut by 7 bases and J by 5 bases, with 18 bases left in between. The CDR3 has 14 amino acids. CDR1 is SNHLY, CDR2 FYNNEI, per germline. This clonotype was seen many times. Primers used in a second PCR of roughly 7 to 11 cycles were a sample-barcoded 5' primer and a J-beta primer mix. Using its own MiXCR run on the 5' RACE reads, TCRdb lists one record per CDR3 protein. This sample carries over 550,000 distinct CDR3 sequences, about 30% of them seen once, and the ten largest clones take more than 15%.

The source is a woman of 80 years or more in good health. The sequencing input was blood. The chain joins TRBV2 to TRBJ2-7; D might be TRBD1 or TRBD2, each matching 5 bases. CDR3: CASNGGGSRNEQYF. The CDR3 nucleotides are TGTGCCAGCAATGGTGGGGGTTCAAGGAACGAGCAGTACTTC.